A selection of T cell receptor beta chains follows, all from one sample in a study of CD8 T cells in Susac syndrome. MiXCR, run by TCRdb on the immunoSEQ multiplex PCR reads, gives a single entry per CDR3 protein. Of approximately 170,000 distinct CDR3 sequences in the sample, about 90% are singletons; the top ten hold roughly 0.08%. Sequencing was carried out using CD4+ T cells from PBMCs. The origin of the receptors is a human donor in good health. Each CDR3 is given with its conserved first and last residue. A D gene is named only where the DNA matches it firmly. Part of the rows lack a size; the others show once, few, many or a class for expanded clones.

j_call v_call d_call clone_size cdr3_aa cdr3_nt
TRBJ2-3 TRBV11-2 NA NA CASSHPRDTQYF TGTGCCAGCAGCCACCCCAGGGATACGCAGTATTTT
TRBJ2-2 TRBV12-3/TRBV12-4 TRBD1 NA CASSRGQENTGELFF TGTGCCAGCAGTCGAGGACAGGAGAACACCGGGGAGCTGTTTTTT
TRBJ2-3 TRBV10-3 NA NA CAISGADTQYF TGTGCCATCAGCGGAGCAGATACGCAGTATTTT
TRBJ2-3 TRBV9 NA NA CASSVRRGTSDTQYF TGTGCCAGCAGCGTACGCAGGGGAACATCAGATACGCAGTATTTT
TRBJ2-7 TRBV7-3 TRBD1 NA CASSRPTGEDEQYF TGTGCCAGCAGCCGACCGACAGGGGAGGACGAGCAGTACTTC
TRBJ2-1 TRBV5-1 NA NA CASSFQFSSYNEQFF TGCGCCAGCAGCTTCCAGTTCAGCTCCTACAATGAGCAGTTCTTC
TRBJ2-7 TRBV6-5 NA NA CASSYGGGQVSYEQYF TGTGCCAGCAGTTATGGGGGAGGACAGGTCTCCTACGAGCAGTACTTC
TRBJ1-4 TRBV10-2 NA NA CASRAYGESEKLFF TGCGCCAGCAGAGCCTATGGGGAATCTGAAAAACTGTTTTTT
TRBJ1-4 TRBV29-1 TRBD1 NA CSVESGQGGKLFF TGCAGCGTTGAATCTGGACAGGGAGGAAAACTGTTTTTT
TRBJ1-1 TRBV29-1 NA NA CSVGADMNTEAFF TGCAGCGTTGGGGCAGACATGAACACTGAAGCTTTCTTT
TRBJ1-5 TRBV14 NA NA CASSQGLGRPQHF TGTGCCAGCAGCCAGGGACTGGGTCGCCCCCAGCATTTT
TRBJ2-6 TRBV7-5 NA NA CISVPEAYGRSGANVLTF NA
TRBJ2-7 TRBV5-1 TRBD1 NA CASSLFPPTGTGLSYEQYF TGCGCCAGCAGCTTGTTTCCCCCCACCGGGACAGGCCTCTCCTACGAGCAGTACTTC
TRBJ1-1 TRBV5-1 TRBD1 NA CASSWGQDTEAFF TGCGCCAGCAGCTGGGGACAGGACACTGAAGCTTTCTTT
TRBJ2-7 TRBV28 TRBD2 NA CASSWGSVGGEQYF TGTGCCAGCAGTTGGGGGTCCGTCGGGGGGGAGCAGTACTTC
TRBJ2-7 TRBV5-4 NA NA CASSLVGKDEQYF TGTGCCAGCAGCTTAGTGGGGAAGGACGAGCAGTACTTC
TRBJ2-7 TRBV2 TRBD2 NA CASGRLAETSEQYF TGTGCCAGCGGGAGACTAGCGGAAACGAGCGAGCAGTACTTC
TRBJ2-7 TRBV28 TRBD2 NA CASSPLPTSGRDEQYF TGTGCCAGCAGTCCCCTCCCGACTAGCGGGAGAGACGAGCAGTACTTC
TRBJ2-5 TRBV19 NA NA CASSISGPGQETQYF TGTGCCAGTAGTATATCGGGGCCGGGCCAAGAGACCCAGTACTTC
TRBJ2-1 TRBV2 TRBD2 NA CASSEAGLAGANEQFF TGTGCCAGCAGTGAAGCAGGGCTAGCGGGAGCTAATGAGCAGTTCTTC
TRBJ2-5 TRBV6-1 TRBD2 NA CASSEAWDYMGETQYF TGTGCCAGCAGTGAAGCCTGGGACTACATGGGAGAGACCCAGTACTTC
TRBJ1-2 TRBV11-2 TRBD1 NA CASSIGQGGYGYTF TGTGCCAGCAGCATAGGACAGGGAGGCTATGGCTACACCTTC
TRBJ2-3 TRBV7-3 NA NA CASSLGRGAPSTDTQYF TGTGCCAGCAGCTTAGGCCGGGGGGCCCCTAGCACAGATACGCAGTATTTT
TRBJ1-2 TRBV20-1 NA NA CSASGPGGNYGYTF TGCAGTGCCTCTGGACCGGGGGGGAACTATGGCTACACCTTC
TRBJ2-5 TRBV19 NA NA CASALGHTQETQYF TGTGCCAGTGCCCTCGGTCACACCCAAGAGACCCAGTACTTC
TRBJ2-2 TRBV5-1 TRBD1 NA CASSSGQANTGELFF TGCGCCAGCAGCTCCGGACAGGCGAACACCGGGGAGCTGTTTTTT
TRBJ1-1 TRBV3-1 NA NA CASSQGMNTEAFF TGTGCCAGCAGCCAGGGAATGAACACTGAAGCTTTCTTT
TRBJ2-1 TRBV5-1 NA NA CASSQGSSYNEQFF TGCGCCAGCAGCCAGGGGAGCTCCTACAATGAGCAGTTCTTC
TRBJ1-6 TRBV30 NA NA CAWSDWGRVASPLHF TGTGCCTGGAGTGATTGGGGCAGGGTAGCTTCACCCCTCCACTTT
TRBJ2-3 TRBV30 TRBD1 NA CAWSLGQADTQYF TGTGCCTGGAGTCTCGGACAGGCAGATACGCAGTATTTT
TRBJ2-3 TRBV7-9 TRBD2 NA CASSILSGRAADTQYF TGTGCCAGCAGCATCCTGAGCGGGAGGGCGGCAGATACGCAGTATTTT
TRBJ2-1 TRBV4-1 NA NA CASSHSGSYNEQFF TGCGCCAGCAGCCACTCGGGCTCCTACAATGAGCAGTTCTTC
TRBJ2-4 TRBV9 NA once CASSKGRGAKNIQYF TGTGCCAGCAGCAAGGGTCGGGGGGCCAAAAACATTCAGTACTTC
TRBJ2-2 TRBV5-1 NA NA CASSLGTSNTGELFF TGCGCCAGCAGCTTGGGGACATCGAACACCGGGGAGCTGTTTTTT
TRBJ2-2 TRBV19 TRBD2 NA CASSRLASGTGELFF TGTGCCAGTAGCAGACTAGCTTCGGGGACCGGGGAGCTGTTTTTT
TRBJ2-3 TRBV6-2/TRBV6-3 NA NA CASSYDPDPWDTQYF TGTGCCAGCAGTTACGACCCCGACCCTTGGGATACGCAGTATTTT
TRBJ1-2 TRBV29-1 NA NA CSVESRGSRRGTF TGCAGCGTTGAGTCCCGGGGATCTCGACGGGGCACCTTC
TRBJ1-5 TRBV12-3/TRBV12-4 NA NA CASSLGLLGSPQHF TGTGCCAGCAGTTTGGGTCTGCTTGGTTCGCCCCAGCATTTT